The rows below give T cell receptor beta chains drawn from one sample of a study of cytotoxic CD8 clonotypes in ibrutinib-treated CLL. Profiled with immunoSEQ multiplex PCR; TCRdb holds only in-frame clones, not every one. The table shows about 130,000 clones, with approximately 85% occurring only once. Sample: PBMCs, taken after 24 months of ibrutinib treatment. These receptors were taken from a human donor with chronic lymphocytic leukemia. Both conserved end residues are part of each CDR3. The D gene is left open where the match is weak. Clone size appears in some rows only: once, few, many, or a class for an expanded clone.

j_call: TRBJ1-5
clone_size: few
v_call: TRBV30
d_call: TRBD1
cdr3_nt: TGTGCCTGGAGTCCACGACAGGGGGTAGGCAATCAGCCCCAGCATTTT
cdr3_aa: CAWSPRQGVGNQPQHF

j_call: TRBJ2-5
clone_size: -
v_call: TRBV4-2
d_call: TRBD2
cdr3_nt: TGTGCCAGCAGCCAAGTAATAGCGGGAGTGGGAGAGACCCAGTACTTC
cdr3_aa: CASSQVIAGVGETQYF

j_call: TRBJ1-1
clone_size: -
v_call: TRBV2
d_call: -
cdr3_nt: TGTGCCAGCAGTAGTCGCCTTACAGGGATGAACACTGAAGCTTTCTTT
cdr3_aa: CASSSRLTGMNTEAFF

j_call: TRBJ1-2
clone_size: -
v_call: TRBV9
d_call: TRBD1
cdr3_nt: TGTGCCAGCAGCTCAAGGGTAGGGGGCGCCGGCTATGGCTACACCTTC
cdr3_aa: CASSSRVGGAGYGYTF

j_call: TRBJ2-5
clone_size: -
v_call: TRBV5-1
d_call: -
cdr3_nt: TGCGCCACCAATTTAGGAGTTGTTGGATTAGAGACCCAGTACTTC
cdr3_aa: CATNLGVVGLETQYF

j_call: TRBJ1-2
clone_size: -
v_call: TRBV28
d_call: -
cdr3_nt: TGTGCCAGCAGTTCGGTGGGCCCAACTGATGGCTACACCTTC
cdr3_aa: CASSSVGPTDGYTF

j_call: TRBJ2-2
clone_size: once
v_call: TRBV5-1
d_call: -
cdr3_nt: TGCGCCAGCAGCTTGGGGAGCGCGAACACCGGGGAGCTGTTTTTT
cdr3_aa: CASSLGSANTGELFF

j_call: TRBJ2-7
clone_size: -
v_call: TRBV7-8
d_call: -
cdr3_nt: TGTGCCAGCAGCTTAGGGGGGAACACCTACGAGCAGTACTTC
cdr3_aa: CASSLGGNTYEQYF

j_call: TRBJ1-5
clone_size: -
v_call: TRBV5-1
d_call: -
cdr3_nt: TGCGCCAGCAGCTTGGGGTTTGGGGCAGGGCGAAATCAGCCCCAGCATTTT
cdr3_aa: CASSLGFGAGRNQPQHF

j_call: TRBJ2-3
clone_size: once
v_call: TRBV7-2
d_call: -
cdr3_nt: TGTGCCAGCAGCTTAGCCTTGACGCAGTATTTT
cdr3_aa: CASSLALTQYF

j_call: TRBJ1-3
clone_size: -
v_call: TRBV19
d_call: -
cdr3_nt: TGTGCCAGCTCCAGTGGGACGAATGGAAACACCATATATTTT
cdr3_aa: CASSSGTNGNTIYF

j_call: TRBJ1-6
clone_size: few
v_call: TRBV7-2
d_call: -
cdr3_nt: TGTGCCAGCAGCTTAGGGGGAACCGGTTCACCCCTCCACTTT
cdr3_aa: CASSLGGTGSPLHF

j_call: TRBJ2-1
clone_size: -
v_call: TRBV4-3
d_call: -
cdr3_nt: TGCGCCAGCAGCCAAGATATTGACGGGTCCTACAATGAGCAGTTCTTC
cdr3_aa: CASSQDIDGSYNEQFF

j_call: TRBJ2-2
clone_size: -
v_call: TRBV19
d_call: TRBD2
cdr3_nt: TGTGCCAGTAGAACGGGAGGGCCCACCGGGGAGCTGTTTTTT
cdr3_aa: CASRTGGPTGELFF

j_call: TRBJ2-5
clone_size: -
v_call: TRBV19
d_call: TRBD2
cdr3_nt: TGTGCCAGTAGTCCTAACATAGCGTCGGGGGGGCCCCCAGAGACCCAGTACTTC
cdr3_aa: CASSPNIASGGPPETQYF

j_call: TRBJ2-7
clone_size: -
v_call: TRBV11-3
d_call: TRBD2
cdr3_nt: TGTGCCAGCAGCCCCGGGACTAGCACTCACGAGCAGTACTTC
cdr3_aa: CASSPGTSTHEQYF

j_call: TRBJ1-2
clone_size: -
v_call: TRBV7-8
d_call: TRBD1
cdr3_nt: TGTGCCAGCAGCAGAACGGGACAGAACTATGGCTACACCTTC
cdr3_aa: CASSRTGQNYGYTF

j_call: TRBJ2-7
clone_size: -
v_call: TRBV28
d_call: -
cdr3_nt: TGTGCCAGCAGTTTAGGGCCACCGGTCCACTTC
cdr3_aa: CASSLGPPVHF

j_call: TRBJ1-2
clone_size: -
v_call: TRBV28
d_call: -
cdr3_nt: TGTGCCAGCAGCCCCGTTGGTAACTATGGCTACACCTTC
cdr3_aa: CASSPVGNYGYTF

j_call: TRBJ1-1
clone_size: -
v_call: TRBV7-3
d_call: -
cdr3_nt: TGTGCCAGCAGCTTATCAGAGAACACTGAAGCTTTCTTT
cdr3_aa: CASSLSENTEAFF

j_call: TRBJ1-3
clone_size: -
v_call: TRBV10-3
d_call: -
cdr3_nt: TGTGCCATCAGTCCTCAGGGAAAACCCTCTGGAAACACCATATATTTT
cdr3_aa: CAISPQGKPSGNTIYF

j_call: TRBJ2-5
clone_size: -
v_call: TRBV5-4
d_call: -
cdr3_nt: TGTGCCAGCAGCGGATGGGGGATGGAGGAGACCCAGTACTTC
cdr3_aa: CASSGWGMEETQYF

j_call: TRBJ1-1
clone_size: few
v_call: TRBV7-3
d_call: TRBD1
cdr3_nt: TGTGCCAGCAGCTTAAGGACTAGGCTCCGGACAGGGGGCCGAGACACTGAAGCTTTCTTT
cdr3_aa: CASSLRTRLRTGGRDTEAFF

j_call: TRBJ2-6
clone_size: -
v_call: TRBV10-3
d_call: TRBD1
cdr3_nt: TGTGCCATCAGTGAATCCAGGGGGAAATCTGGGGCCAACGTCCTGACTTTC
cdr3_aa: CAISESRGKSGANVLTF

j_call: TRBJ2-3
clone_size: few
v_call: TRBV4-1
d_call: -
cdr3_nt: TGCGCCAGCAGCCAAGAGCGACAGTTGAACACAGATACGCAGTATTTT
cdr3_aa: CASSQERQLNTDTQYF

j_call: TRBJ2-2
clone_size: -
v_call: TRBV11-2
d_call: -
cdr3_nt: TGTGCCAGCAGCGCCGCAGGGGACACCGGGGAGCTGTTTTTT
cdr3_aa: CASSAAGDTGELFF

j_call: TRBJ1-5
clone_size: -
v_call: TRBV28
d_call: -
cdr3_nt: TGTGCCAGCAGTGCTCATCAGGGGTCCGGTCAGCCCCAGCATTTT
cdr3_aa: CASSAHQGSGQPQHF

j_call: TRBJ2-1
clone_size: -
v_call: TRBV7-2
d_call: -
cdr3_nt: TGTGCCAGCAGCCTTGGACGGAATTGGGTGGAGCAGTTCTTC
cdr3_aa: CASSLGRNWVEQFF

j_call: TRBJ2-7
clone_size: -
v_call: TRBV7-9
d_call: -
cdr3_nt: TGTGCCAGCAGCCAACCGAGGGGCAGAAGCTCCTACGAGCAGTACTTC
cdr3_aa: CASSQPRGRSSYEQYF

j_call: TRBJ2-7
clone_size: -
v_call: TRBV19
d_call: -
cdr3_nt: TGTGCCACCTCACAGGGTCCCTACGAGCAGTACTTC
cdr3_aa: CATSQGPYEQYF

j_call: TRBJ2-5
clone_size: -
v_call: TRBV6-5
d_call: -
cdr3_nt: TGTGCCAGCAGGTTAGCTGGCCAAGAGACCCAGTACTTC
cdr3_aa: CASRLAGQETQYF

j_call: TRBJ1-3
clone_size: -
v_call: TRBV4-1
d_call: -
cdr3_nt: TGCGCCAGCAGCCAACTCCGGGCCTCGGTAGGGTCTGGAAACACCATATATTTT
cdr3_aa: CASSQLRASVGSGNTIYF

j_call: TRBJ2-1
clone_size: -
v_call: TRBV6-1
d_call: -
cdr3_nt: TGTGCCAGCAGTCCCGACAGACCCTCCTACAATGAGCAGTTCTTC
cdr3_aa: CASSPDRPSYNEQFF

j_call: TRBJ1-2
clone_size: -
v_call: TRBV2
d_call: -
cdr3_nt: TGTGCCAGCAGTGGTACAGGTTTAGGGGACTATGGCTACACCTTC
cdr3_aa: CASSGTGLGDYGYTF

j_call: TRBJ2-2
clone_size: -
v_call: TRBV15
d_call: -
cdr3_nt: TGTGCCACCAGCAGAGGACAGGCGGCTTTGGCCGGGGAGCTGTTTTTT
cdr3_aa: CATSRGQAALAGELFF

j_call: TRBJ1-2
clone_size: once
v_call: TRBV4-3
d_call: -
cdr3_nt: TGCGCCAGCAGCCAAGATAGCACTCCTAACTATGGCTACACCTTC
cdr3_aa: CASSQDSTPNYGYTF

j_call: TRBJ1-1
clone_size: -
v_call: TRBV5-1
d_call: -
cdr3_nt: TGCGCCAGCGGGGACGGGGGAGGCACTGAAGCTTTCTTT
cdr3_aa: CASGDGGGTEAFF

j_call: TRBJ2-5
clone_size: -
v_call: TRBV21-1
d_call: -
cdr3_nt: TGTGCCAGCAGCAAGAGGGGCTGGGAGGGAGAGACCCAGTACTTC
cdr3_aa: CASSKRGWEGETQYF

j_call: TRBJ1-1
clone_size: -
v_call: TRBV18
d_call: -
cdr3_nt: TGTGCCAGCTCACCACGACAGCTCACTGAAGCTTTCTTT
cdr3_aa: CASSPRQLTEAFF

j_call: TRBJ2-2
clone_size: -
v_call: TRBV4-3
d_call: -
cdr3_nt: TGCGCCAGCAGCCAAGACAGTTGGGGGGAGCTGTTTTTT
cdr3_aa: CASSQDSWGELFF

j_call: TRBJ2-7
clone_size: -
v_call: TRBV28
d_call: TRBD1
cdr3_nt: TGTGCCAGCAGTTCCTTCCAGGCATGGGACAGACCGTACGAGCAGTACTTC
cdr3_aa: CASSSFQAWDRPYEQYF

j_call: TRBJ2-1
clone_size: -
v_call: TRBV7-2
d_call: -
cdr3_nt: TGTGCCAGCAGCTTAGTTGGGGGAGAGCACAATGAGCAGTTCTTC
cdr3_aa: CASSLVGGEHNEQFF

j_call: TRBJ1-2
clone_size: -
v_call: TRBV19
d_call: TRBD1
cdr3_nt: TGTGCCAGTATGGACAGGGGTGGATATGGCTACACCTTC
cdr3_aa: CASMDRGGYGYTF

j_call: TRBJ1-6
clone_size: -
v_call: TRBV9
d_call: -
cdr3_nt: TGTGCCAGCAATCTGCAGGGTGATAATCCACCCCTCCACTTT
cdr3_aa: CASNLQGDNPPLHF

j_call: TRBJ1-5
clone_size: -
v_call: TRBV9
d_call: -
cdr3_nt: TGTGCCAGCAGCGTAGGGGGCAGGGAAGGGCAGCCCCAGCATTTT
cdr3_aa: CASSVGGREGQPQHF

j_call: TRBJ1-3
clone_size: few
v_call: TRBV5-1
d_call: TRBD1
cdr3_nt: TGCGCCAGCAGCCACGGACAGGGGATCTCTGGAAACACCATATATTTT
cdr3_aa: CASSHGQGISGNTIYF

j_call: TRBJ2-3
clone_size: -
v_call: TRBV5-1
d_call: -
cdr3_nt: TGCGCCAGCAGCTTGGAATGGGCAGTCCAGGGTACGCAGTATTTT
cdr3_aa: CASSLEWAVQGTQYF